This TCR beta chain was identified in a study of shared clonotypes between healthy human individuals. The donors, healthy adults who were HIV-negative, had experienced no recent acute infections or vaccinations. This clone occurred once. This CDR3 contains 16 residues. In germline, CDR1 is MGHRA, CDR2 YSYEKL. J was trimmed by 3 bases and V by 1 base; bases with no gene match: 4. Each cell subset's genomic DNA was divided evenly among several immunoSEQ plates. Under the authors' procedure: Junction-only immunoSEQ data arrived without quality scores, meaning filtering differed. Sequencing used immunoSEQ multiplex PCR; TCRdb keeps in-frame clones, though not all of them. Clone size and the V and J calls come from that table; the DNA yielded D and trimming. The sample holds some 500,000 clones; roughly 85% are singletons and the top ten take around 12%.

V gene TRBV4-1 combines with J gene TRBJ2-2; the match to TRBD2 covers 8 bases. The receptor was isolated from a middle-aged woman in good health. Some clones in this sample may be carry-over from other donors' samples. Sequences were obtained from PBMCs. CDR3 sequence: CASSQGTSFDTGELFF. The CDR3 DNA reads as TGCGCCAGCAGCCAAGGGACTAGCTTTGACACCGGGGAGCTGTTTTTT.